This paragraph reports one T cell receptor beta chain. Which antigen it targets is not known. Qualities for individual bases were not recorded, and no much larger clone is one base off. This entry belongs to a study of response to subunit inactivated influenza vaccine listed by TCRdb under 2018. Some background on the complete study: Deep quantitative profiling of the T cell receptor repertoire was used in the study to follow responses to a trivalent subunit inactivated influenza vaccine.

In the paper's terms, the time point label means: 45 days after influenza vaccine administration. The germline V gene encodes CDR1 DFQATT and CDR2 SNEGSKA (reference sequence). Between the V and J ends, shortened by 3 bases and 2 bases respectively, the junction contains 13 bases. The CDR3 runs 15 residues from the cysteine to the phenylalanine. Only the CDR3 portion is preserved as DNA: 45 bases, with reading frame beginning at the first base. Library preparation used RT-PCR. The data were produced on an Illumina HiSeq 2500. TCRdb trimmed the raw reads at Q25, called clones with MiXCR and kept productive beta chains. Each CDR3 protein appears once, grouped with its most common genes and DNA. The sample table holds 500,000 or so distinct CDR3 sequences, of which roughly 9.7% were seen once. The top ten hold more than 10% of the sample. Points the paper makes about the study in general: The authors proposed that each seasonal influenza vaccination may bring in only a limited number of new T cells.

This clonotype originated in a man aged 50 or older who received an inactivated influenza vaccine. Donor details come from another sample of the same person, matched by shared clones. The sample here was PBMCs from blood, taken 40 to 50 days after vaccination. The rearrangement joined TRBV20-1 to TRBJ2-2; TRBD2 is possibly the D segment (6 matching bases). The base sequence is TGCAGTGCTAGCTTAGCGGAAGTAAACACCGGGGAGCTGTTTTTT. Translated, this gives CSASLAEVNTGELFF.